This T cell receptor (beta chain) derives from a study of T cell changes during pregnancy in multiple sclerosis. This CDR3 region has 15 residues. The V segment lost 3 bases and the J segment 2 bases; nucleotides outside the gene matches: 6. Germline assignment: CDR1 SGHRS and CDR2 YFSETQ. Method: immunoSEQ multiplex PCR; TCRdb's copy keeps in-frame clones and lacks some. The sample comprises about 36,000 clones, 92% of which are singletons, and about 1.3% rests with the top ten. The J gene is TRBJ1-1, the V gene TRBV5-1, with 8 bases that match TRBD1. This receptor was identified in a female donor with multiple sclerosis, enrolled in a pregnancy study. Sequencing was performed on PBMCs (not recorded whether the cells were cultured). This CDR3 reads CASSSGQGQNTEAFF. CDR3 nucleotide sequence: TGCGCCAGCAGCTCCGGACAGGGCCAAAACACTGAAGCTTTCTTT.